Sequencing of this TCR beta chain was carried out in a study of blood T cell repertoires in COVID-19. Overall study context: From the United States, Italy and Spain came samples of acute and convalescent COVID-19.

Sequencing was performed with immunoSEQ multiplex PCR; in TCRdb, only in-frame clones are kept and a portion is missing. The top ten hold around 3% of the sample, which has a few hundred thousand clones, more than 80% seen once. For this clone: The junction does not match germline at one end; this may be a read error.

During active infection, Seattle patients enrolled and were then monitored through disease. The material sequenced was peripheral blood. This TCR derives from a woman aged 25 to 39 with COVID-19, enrolled during active disease.

The CDR3 sequence is CASSSGPTRGTGELFF. CDR3 DNA: TGTGCTAGCAGCTCAGGACCTACCAGGGGCACCGGGGAGCTGTTTTTT. The chain has TRBV7-7 and TRBJ2-2, with a weak D call TRBD1 (6 bases). The CDR3 runs to 16 residues. Germline V CDR1 and CDR2: SSHAT, FNYEAQ (reference sequence).